Below, 30 T cell receptor beta chains from the same sample are listed, as sequenced in a study of blood T cells in healthy people across ages. Primers used in a second PCR of roughly 7 to 11 cycles were a sample-barcoded 5' primer and a J-beta primer mix. Using its own MiXCR run on the 5' RACE reads, TCRdb lists one record per CDR3 protein. The sample has about 1.4 million distinct CDR3 sequences; around 59% are singletons. Sequencing input: blood. The origin of the receptors is a young man in good health.

The J gene is TRBJ1-2, the V gene TRBV11-2; D not certain. The germline V gene encodes CDR1 SGHAT and CDR2 FQNNGV. The CDR3 totals 12 residues. The V end was cut by 5 bases, the J end by 4 bases, with 8 bases between. The CDR3 region has the DNA TGTGCCAGCAGCGCCCAGCCCTATGGCTACACCTTC. This sequence encodes CASSAQPYGYTF.

Of note for this clonotype: A read error may produce the germline difference seen at one junction end. V gene TRBV15 combines with J gene TRBJ2-3; D unresolved. This CDR3 region has 15 residues. Germline-derived CDR1 and CDR2 are LNHNV and YYDKDF (reference sequence). The chain's CDR3 is CATSGEAGKSDTQYF. The CDR3 DNA follows: TGTGCCACCAGCGGAGAGGCCGGAAAATCAGATACGCAGTATTTT.

V gene TRBV11-2 combines with J gene TRBJ2-4, with D hard to call. The DNA end is a closer match to TRBJ2-7, so the J assignment may be wrong. Looked up from germline, CDR1 is SGHAT and CDR2 is FQNNGV. The CDR3 spans 15 residues. For the CDR3, the DNA is TGTGCCAGCAGCTTAGGACGCAGGAACCTCTACGAGCAGTACTTC. It codes for CASSLGRRNLYEQYF.

This chain connects TRBV11-2 to TRBJ2-3, with D hard to call. This CDR3 is built from 15 residues. Germline assignment: CDR1 SGHAT and CDR2 FQNNGV. Trimming took 1 base from V and 4 from J, leaving 12 bases between them. The CDR3 protein is CASSLALVLADTQYF. The CDR3 DNA follows: TGTGCCAGCAGCTTAGCGCTAGTTTTGGCAGATACGCAGTATTTT.

The CDR3 here is CSVDPGLSETQYF. DNA of the CDR3: TGCAGCGTTGATCCGGGACTCTCAGAGACCCAGTACTTC. V usage is TRBV29-1 and J usage is TRBJ2-5; a possible D gene is TRBD2 (6 bases). The V end was cut by 3 bases, the J end by 4 bases, with 12 bases between. The germline V gene has CDR1 SQVTM and CDR2 ANQGSEA. The CDR3 runs to 13 residues.

The genes are TRBV10-3 and TRBJ2-1, with D possibly being TRBD1 or TRBD2 (5 bases each). The V gene's germline CDR1 is ENHRY and CDR2 SYGVKD. Trimming stripped 5 bases from V and 8 bases from J, with 10 bases between. The CDR3 covers 12 residues. CDR3 sequence (DNA): TGTGCCATCAGTTCCGGGGCTGATGAGCAGTTCTTC. Its translation: CAISSGADEQFF.

The chain carries TRBV29-1 and TRBJ2-2, with D perhaps matching TRBD1 or TRBD2 (5 bases each). This CDR3 has 14 residues. Germline CDR1 is SQVTM and CDR2 is ANQGSEA. Deletions cut 3 bases from V and 5 bases from J, with 13 bases between. CDR3 residues: CSVDDGAATGELFF. The CDR3 nucleotides are TGCAGCGTTGATGACGGGGCGGCGACCGGGGAGCTGTTTTTT.

The chain has TRBV10-2 and TRBJ1-1; TRBD1 aligns across 9 bases. Looked up from germline, CDR1 is WSHSY and CDR2 is SAAADI. The CDR3 runs to 15 residues. Trimming removed 4 bases from V and 6 bases from J; junction bases left unmatched: 9. This CDR3 reads CASSGANRGQAEAFF. For the CDR3, the DNA is TGCGCCAGCAGTGGGGCCAACAGGGGGCAGGCTGAAGCTTTCTTT.

The chain carries TRBV6-6 and TRBJ1-1; TRBD1 might be the D (5 bases). Germline V lookup: CDR1 MNHNY, CDR2 SVGAGI (reference sequence). Trimming shortened V by 9 bases and J by 4 bases, and 18 bases separated the two germline ends. The CDR3 spans 14 residues. The CDR3 region is CASWDVRARTEAFF. The CDR3 bases are TGTGCCAGTTGGGACGTCAGGGCCCGCACTGAAGCTTTCTTT.

This clonotype was found once. The chain links TRBV24-1 to TRBJ2-1, with D perhaps assigned TRBD1 or TRBD2 (5 bases each). This CDR3 region has 14 residues. Trimming took off 6 bases at V and 8 bases at J, with 16 bases between the two ends. The germline V gene encodes CDR1 KGHDR and CDR2 SFDVKD. In nucleotides, the CDR3 is TGTGCCACCAGTTCACCGGGGCCCAGGGATGAGCAGTTCTTC. This encodes CATSSPGPRDEQFF.

This clonotype was recorded a few times. The chain is built from TRBV4-1 and TRBJ2-6; D remains unclear. The CDR3 covers 15 residues. From germline, CDR1 is MGHRA and CDR2 YSYEKL. V was shortened by 6 bases and J by 2 bases, with 11 bases between the two germline ends. The DNA of the CDR3 is TGCGCCAGCAGTCAAATACAGACTGGGGCCAACGTCCTGACTTTC. Amino acids: CASSQIQTGANVLTF.

The DNA of the CDR3 is TGTGCCAGCAGACCCGGGACAGCACGAGGAAACGAGCAGTACTTC. Its protein product is CASRPGTARGNEQYF. J is TRBJ2-5 and V is TRBV21-1; TRBD1 was called by the table and not checked on the DNA. The DNA end is a closer match to TRBJ2-7, so the J assignment may be wrong. TRBV21-1 has pseudogene status. This CDR3 contains 15 residues.

This clonotype was counted a few times. The rearrangement uses TRBV29-1 and TRBJ1-2; D might be TRBD1 (6 bases). The V end was cut by 5 bases, the J end by 3 bases, with 16 bases between. The CDR3 covers 14 residues. Germline values: CDR1 SQVTM, CDR2 ANQGSEA. CDR3 region: CSVQEGDAYYGYTF. The CDR3 coding sequence is TGCAGCGTTCAGGAGGGGGACGCCTACTATGGCTACACCTTC.

This rearrangement joins TRBV4-3 to TRBJ1-4; D may be TRBD1 (5 bases). The CDR3 is 15 residues long. The germline V gene has CDR1 LGHNA and CDR2 YSLEER. Trimming stripped 0 bases from V and 5 bases from J, with 10 bases between. Here the CDR3 reads CASSQEGRENEKLFF. The CDR3 region has the DNA TGCGCCAGCAGCCAAGAGGGCAGGGAGAATGAAAAACTGTTTTTT.

The chain combines TRBV4-1 with TRBJ2-7; D is uncertain. The CDR3 has 13 amino acids. Trimming left V 4 bases short and J 5 bases short, with 12 bases between. Germline V gene sequence: CDR1 MGHRA, CDR2 YSYEKL. CDR3 amino acids: CASSPLLLDEQYF. The CDR3 DNA reads TGCGCCAGCAGCCCTTTACTCCTCGACGAGCAGTACTTC.

This chain connects TRBV18 to TRBJ1-2; no reliable D call. Trimming took off 6 bases at V and 8 bases at J, with 16 bases between the two ends. Germline-derived CDR1 and CDR2 are KGHSH and LQKENI. This CDR3 has 13 amino acids. The chain's CDR3 is CASSGFQFWGYTF. The CDR3 DNA reads TGTGCCAGCTCCGGATTCCAGTTCTGGGGCTACACCTTC.

A few counts support this clonotype. V and J are TRBV27 and TRBJ2-1, with TRBD2 as a possible D gene (5 bases). The length of the CDR3 is 14 residues. Per the germline V gene, CDR1 is MNHEY and CDR2 is SMNVEV (reference sequence). V lost 7 bases to trimming and J lost 0 bases, with 10 bases between them. The CDR3 loop is CASNVGSSYNEQFF. CDR3 DNA sequence: TGTGCCAGCAACGTGGGGAGCTCCTACAATGAGCAGTTCTTC.

The chain has TRBV3-1 and TRBJ2-1; D is perhaps TRBD2 (7 bases). The V gene's germline CDR1 is LGHDT and CDR2 YNNKEL (reference sequence). Trimming took 8 bases from V and 15 from J, leaving 23 bases between them. This CDR3 comprises 13 residues. In DNA, the CDR3 is TGTGCCAGCGCTACCGGCCTGGCGGGGGCGAGGTTCTTC. Translation gives CASATGLAGARFF.

The V and J genes are TRBV3-1 and TRBJ2-1; possibly TRBD2 for D (6 bases). The germline V and J ends were trimmed by 2 bases and 0 bases, with 17 bases remaining between them. The CDR3 is 18 amino acids. Germline V gene lookup returns CDR1 LGHDT and CDR2 YNNKEL (reference sequence). In DNA, the CDR3 is TGTGCCAGCAGCCAAAGTATTCGTCCAGCGGGCTCCTACAATGAGCAGTTCTTC. Translating gives CASSQSIRPAGSYNEQFF.

The chain recombines TRBV20-1 with TRBJ2-1; 10 nucleotides align to TRBD2. The CDR3 is 15 residues long. Germline V gene sequence: CDR1 DFQATT, CDR2 SNEGSKA (reference sequence). J was trimmed by 8 bases and V by 4 bases; bases with no gene match: 11. The CDR3 sequence is CSAKVMTSGHHEQFF. As DNA, the CDR3 is TGCAGTGCTAAAGTCATGACTAGCGGGCACCATGAGCAGTTCTTC.

The CDR3 here is CASRRGGGLDGYTF. The CDR3 bases are TGTGCCAGCAGAAGGGGAGGGGGCCTGGATGGCTACACCTTC. The gene calls are TRBV11-2 and TRBJ1-2; TRBD1 agrees at 7 bases. With V trimmed by 6 bases and J by 6 bases, 10 bases remained unmatched. This CDR3 is 14 amino acids long. Per the germline V gene, CDR1 is SGHAT and CDR2 is FQNNGV.

The rearrangement uses TRBV20-1 and TRBJ2-1; D may be TRBD2 (5 bases). Germline V gene data show CDR1 as DFQATT and CDR2 as SNEGSKA (reference sequence). V was clipped by 4 bases and J by 0 bases, with 13 bases between them. The CDR3 has 15 amino acids. The CDR3 bases are TGCAGTGCTATCCGAGCGGTCCTCTCCTACAATGAGCAGTTCTTC. It translates to CSAIRAVLSYNEQFF.

J is TRBJ2-4 and V is TRBV4-3; TRBD1 matches at 8 bases. The DNA end favors TRBJ2-7, so the J call may be wrong. The CDR3 length is 18 residues. CDR1 and CDR2 (germline): LGHNA, YSLEER. CDR3 in DNA: TGCGCCAGCAGCCAAGATAGGGGCAGGGGGCCCCAACCCTACGAGCAGTACTTC. Translated, it gives CASSQDRGRGPQPYEQYF.

The chain uses TRBV28 and TRBJ2-7; 7 positions match TRBD1. The V gene's germline CDR1 is MDHEN and CDR2 SYDVKM. The length of the CDR3 is 14 residues. V was clipped by 5 bases and J by 2 bases; unmatched bases: 6. The chain's CDR3 is CASSIQQGTYEQYF. CDR3 coding DNA: TGTGCCAGCAGTATTCAACAGGGGACCTACGAGCAGTACTTC.

V and J are TRBV12-3 or TRBV12-4 and TRBJ2-1; D is possibly TRBD2 (7 bases). Between the trimmed V and J ends, which lost 8 bases and 9 bases, there was a span of 23 bases. The length of the CDR3 is 15 residues. The CDR3 DNA is TGTGCCAGCTCTCCGCCTGGGGGGGGCCGTAGTGAGCAGTTCTTC. It translates to CASSPPGGGRSEQFF.

The V call is TRBV4-3, the J call TRBJ2-1, with 7 nucleotides matching TRBD1. CDR3 length: 16 amino acids. Germline V gives CDR1 LGHNA, CDR2 YSLEER. V lost 3 bases and J lost 4; bases outside the gene matches: 9. The CDR3 region is CASSHAGGKLYNEQFF. Here the CDR3 DNA reads TGCGCCAGCAGCCATGCAGGGGGTAAACTGTACAATGAGCAGTTCTTC.

The chain couples TRBV4-1 to TRBJ1-5; D is unclear. Trimming took 3 bases from V and 3 from J, leaving 6 bases between them. The CDR3 covers 13 residues. The germline CDR1 and CDR2 sequences are MGHRA and YSYEKL. CDR3: CASSHHTNQPQHF. CDR3 bases: TGCGCCAGCAGCCATCACACCAATCAGCCCCAGCATTTT.

The chain combines TRBV11-1 with TRBJ2-4; the D is unclear. Gene TRBJ2-7 matches the end of the DNA better, so the J call may be wrong. The CDR3 length is 12 residues. Looked up from germline, CDR1 is SGHAT and CDR2 is FQDESV (reference sequence). Here the CDR3 DNA reads TGTGCCAGCAGCCCCTCCGGTTGCGAGCAGTACTTC. This translates into CASSPSGCEQYF.

The gene calls are TRBV14 and TRBJ1-6, with TRBD1 matching over 7 bases. The trim removed 0 bases at V and 7 bases at J, leaving 6 bases unmatched. The CDR3 totals 16 residues. Germline CDR1 and CDR2: SGHDN and FVKESK. Here the CDR3 reads CASSQEQGIGNSPLHF. CDR3 nucleotide sequence: TGTGCCAGCAGCCAAGAACAGGGGATAGGGAATTCACCCCTCCACTTT.

This chain joins TRBV6-2 or TRBV6-3 and TRBJ2-3; no reliable D call. CDR3 size: 15 residues. CDR1 and CDR2 from the germline V gene are MNHEY and SVGEGT. Trimming cost V 0 bases and J 0 bases, with 7 bases left between them. CDR3 sequence: CASSYSSRSTDTQYF. In DNA form, the CDR3 reads TGTGCCAGCAGTTACTCTTCTAGAAGCACAGATACGCAGTATTTT.